The 20 T cell receptor beta chains below all came from one sample that was sequenced in a study of blood T cell repertoires in COVID-19. Profiling relied on immunoSEQ multiplex PCR, and the TCRdb table lists in-frame clones only, not all of them. The sample gives 110,000 to 150,000 clones, more than 70% of which show up once; roughly a tenth is in the top ten. The sequenced sample consisted of peripheral blood. Receptors were obtained from a man aged 45-60 years with active or convalescent COVID-19.

The gene calls are TRBV9 and TRBJ2-3; 8 nucleotides match TRBD2. Germline CDR1 SGDLS, CDR2 YYNGEE. V dropped 3 bases and J dropped 1; count of bases not matched to a gene: 10. The CDR3 is 17 amino acids. The CDR3 region has the DNA TGTGCCAGCAGCGCACAGAGGACTAGCCGGGGCACAGATACGCAGTATTTT. It codes for CASSAQRTSRGTDTQYF.

The V call is TRBV5-1, the J call TRBJ2-6, with D possibly matching TRBD2 (7 bases). The germline V gene has CDR1 SGHRS and CDR2 YFSETQ. The V end lost 5 bases, the J end lost 0 bases, and 15 bases lay between the germline ends. The CDR3 extends over 17 amino acids. The CDR3 DNA reads TGCGCCAGCAGGAGGATAAGGGGGGGCTCTGGGGCCAACGTCCTGACTTTC. It is translated as CASRRIRGGSGANVLTF.

The V gene is TRBV19, the J gene TRBJ1-2; 9 bases align to TRBD1. The junction had 10 bases not matched to a gene; V was cut back by 8 bases and J by 3 bases. The CDR3 is 15 amino acids. CDR1 and CDR2 from the germline V gene are LNHDA and SQIVND (reference sequence). The CDR3 loop reads CASSTGTGPYYGYTF. The CDR3 region has the DNA TGTGCCAGTTCAACCGGGACAGGGCCCTACTATGGCTACACCTTC.

The chain is built from TRBV20-1 and TRBJ1-5; D remains ambiguous. V lost 0 bases, J lost 15 bases, and 12 bases lay in between. This CDR3 contains 11 residues. CDR1 is DFQATT, CDR2 SNEGSKA, per germline (reference sequence). CDR3 amino acids: CSARDARGLHF. As DNA, the CDR3 is TGCAGTGCTAGAGACGCCCGGGGTTTGCATTTT.

The CDR3 reads CASRYSGTSNEKLFF. CDR3 nucleotide sequence: TGTGCCAGCAGGTACTCAGGGACTTCGAATGAAAAACTGTTTTTT. J is TRBJ1-4 and V is TRBV7-9; a weak D match, TRBD1 (5 bases). CDR1 SEHNR and CDR2 FQNEAQ come from the germline V gene (reference sequence). The germline V and J ends were trimmed by 6 bases and 5 bases, with 16 bases remaining between them. CDR3 length equals 15 residues.

The chain carries TRBV6-5 and TRBJ2-6, with 8 bases lining up with TRBD1. With 9 bases clipped from V and 11 bases from J, the junction kept 3 bases outside the gene matches. Germline V gene sequence: CDR1 MNHEY, CDR2 SVGAGI. The CDR3 is made up of 11 amino acids. CDR3 region: CASGQGHVLTF. The DNA for the CDR3 is TGTGCCAGTGGACAGGGACACGTCCTGACTTTC.

The V and J genes are TRBV6-5 and TRBJ1-1; 9 nucleotides agree with TRBD1. The J segment lost 2 bases and the V segment lost 11 bases, leaving 9 bases of the junction unmatched. The CDR3 length is 14 residues. The V gene's germline CDR1 is MNHEY and CDR2 SVGAGI. CDR3: CAGRTGEFNTEAFF. As DNA, the CDR3 is TGTGCCGGAAGGACAGGGGAGTTTAACACTGAAGCTTTCTTT.

This sequence joins TRBV5-5 and TRBJ2-5; the D gene is possibly TRBD1 (5 bases). V lost 0 bases and J 5 bases, leaving 14 bases between the germline ends. Germline V gene sequence: CDR1 SGHKS, CDR2 YYEKEE (reference sequence). The CDR3 length is 15 residues. Here the CDR3 DNA reads TGTGCCAGCAGCTTGGAGGGGCAGAAGATCGAGACCCAGTACTTC. Translation: CASSLEGQKIETQYF.

The V and J genes are TRBV15 and TRBJ2-7; D possibly corresponds to TRBD1 (6 bases). Germline V gene lookup returns CDR1 LNHNV and CDR2 YYDKDF (reference sequence). This CDR3 contains 16 residues. Trimming removed 1 base at V and 5 bases at J, with 18 bases between. The CDR3 loop reads CATSRGVATGKNEQYF. Here the CDR3 DNA reads TGTGCCACCAGCAGAGGGGTTGCCACAGGGAAGAACGAGCAGTACTTC.

This chain connects TRBV6-1 to TRBJ1-2; the D gene is possibly TRBD1 (6 bases). Trimming left V 1 base short and J 4 bases short, with 7 bases between. Per germline, CDR1 MNHNS and CDR2 SASEGT. The CDR3 consists of 13 residues. DNA for the CDR3: TGTGCCAGCAGTGAAGGGACAGTCTATGGCTACACCTTC. Amino acids: CASSEGTVYGYTF.

V usage is TRBV9 and J usage is TRBJ2-2; D unresolved. Germline lookup yields CDR1 SGDLS and CDR2 YYNGEE. CDR3 length: 16 amino acids. Trimming shortened V by 0 bases and J by 0 bases, and 9 bases separated the two germline ends. As DNA, the CDR3 is TGTGCCAGCAGCGTAGGCGGCAGAACGAACACCGGGGAGCTGTTTTTT. As protein: CASSVGGRTNTGELFF.

J is TRBJ2-2 and V is TRBV18; D is unclear. Per the germline V gene, CDR1 is KGHSH and CDR2 is LQKENI. V lost 0 bases, J lost 4 bases, and 9 bases lay in between. CDR3 length: 15 residues. In DNA form, the CDR3 reads TGTGCCAGCTCACCACCGAGTACGTCCACCGGGGAGCTGTTTTTT. Amino acid sequence: CASSPPSTSTGELFF. Variable domain in full (rest from reference TRBV18 and TRBJ2-2): NAGVMQNPRHLVRRRGQEARLRCSPMKGHSHVYWYRQLPEEGLKFMVYLQKENIIDESGMPKERFSAEFPKEGPSILRIQQVVRGDSAAYFCASSPPSTSTGELFFGEGSRLTVL.

The chain has TRBV19 and TRBJ2-7, with D possibly matching TRBD1 (6 bases). Germline-derived CDR1 and CDR2 are LNHDA and SQIVND (reference sequence). The CDR3 covers 14 residues. V was shortened by 6 bases and J by 2 bases, with 14 bases between the two germline ends. The CDR3 loop reads CASREQGRAYEQYF. The CDR3 coding sequence is TGTGCCAGTAGGGAACAGGGTAGAGCCTACGAGCAGTACTTC.

CDR3 sequence (DNA): TGTGCCAGCAGTTACTCGAGGGTGCGGAATGAGCAGTTCTTC. Encoded protein: CASSYSRVRNEQFF. The genes are TRBV6-5 and TRBJ2-1; perhaps TRBD2 as D (5 bases). Trimming pared 0 bases from V and 7 bases from J, leaving 10 bases between. The CDR3 loop spans 14 amino acids. The germline gives CDR1 MNHEY, CDR2 SVGAGI.

V and J are TRBV2 and TRBJ2-1, with D tentatively TRBD2 (6 bases). The CDR3 runs 15 residues. CDR1 and CDR2 from the germline V gene are SNHLY and FYNNEI. The ends were cut back, 2 bases at V and 3 bases at J, with 11 bases in the middle. CDR3 residues: CASSERLAIYNEQFF. CDR3 coding DNA: TGTGCCAGCAGTGAAAGGCTAGCGATCTACAATGAGCAGTTCTTC.

The chain uses TRBV18 and TRBJ2-7; TRBD1 matches at 10 bases. Germline CDR1 reads KGHSH; CDR2 reads LQKENI. With V trimmed by 1 base and J by 4 bases, 4 bases remained unmatched. The CDR3 length is 15 residues. The CDR3 DNA is TGTGCCAGCTCACCACTGGGGACAGGGGATTACGAGCAGTACTTC. It specifies CASSPLGTGDYEQYF.

This rearrangement joins TRBV11-1 to TRBJ2-5; 12 bases align to TRBD1. V shed 6 bases and J 5 bases; nucleotides not matched to a gene: 4. The CDR3 consists of 14 residues. The germline CDR1 and CDR2 sequences are SGHAT and FQDESV (reference sequence). The CDR3: CASRGQGAEETQYF. The CDR3 nucleotides read TGTGCCAGCAGGGGACAGGGGGCGGAGGAGACCCAGTACTTC. The variable domain in full, with the rest retrieved from reference TRBV11-1 and TRBJ2-5, is EAEVAQSPRYKITEKSQAVAFWCDPISGHATLYWYRQILGQGPELLVQFQDESVVDDSQLPKDRFSAERLKGVDSTLKIQPAELGDSAMYLCASRGQGAEETQYFGPGTRLLVL.

V gene TRBV7-9 combines with J gene TRBJ2-7, with TRBD1 matching over 8 bases. Trimming at V came to 5 bases and at J to 4 bases, leaving 13 bases not matched to a gene. The CDR3 has 16 amino acids. The germline V gene encodes CDR1 SEHNR and CDR2 FQNEAQ (reference sequence). CDR3 sequence: CASSEDQGARRYEQYF. In DNA form, the CDR3 reads TGTGCCAGCAGCGAAGACCAGGGGGCACGCAGGTACGAGCAGTACTTC.

The chain employs TRBV5-1 and TRBJ2-1; no reliable D call. Trimming took off 0 bases at V and 4 bases at J, with 8 bases between the two ends. Per germline, CDR1 SGHRS and CDR2 YFSETQ. The CDR3 length is 14 residues. The CDR3 loop reads CASSLAQEYNEQFF. In DNA, the CDR3 is TGCGCCAGCAGCTTGGCCCAGGAATACAATGAGCAGTTCTTC.

The V and J genes are TRBV21-1 and TRBJ2-6; the table's D call, TRBD1, has no DNA check behind it. TRBV21-1 is termed a pseudogene. The CDR3 loop spans 17 amino acids. The CDR3 protein is CASSKKDRRSGANVLTF. As DNA, the CDR3 is TGTGCCAGCAGCAAAAAGGACAGACGATCTGGGGCCAACGTCCTGACTTTC.